The 22 T cell receptor beta chains below come from one sample, sequenced in a study of regulatory and conventional T cells in RAG deficiency. TCRdb's copy holds only in-frame clones and misses some; the assay was immunoSEQ multiplex PCR. The sample has 25,000 to 30,000 clones, 90% to 95% seen once. Blood CD4+ CD25-low CD127-high conventional T cells supplied the genomic DNA template. A further study also used this sample, focusing on regulatory T cells. That investigation notes: The PCR used 52 TRBV and 13 TRBJ primers.

Sequenced sample: CD25- CD4+ T cells sorted from blood. These receptor sequences come from a human donor in good health.

V and J are TRBV19 and TRBJ2-5; perhaps TRBD1 as D (6 bases). Looked up from germline, CDR1 is LNHDA and CDR2 is SQIVND (reference sequence). CDR3 size: 15 residues. Trimming removed 3 bases at V and 0 bases at J, with 11 bases between. The CDR3 DNA follows: TGTGCCAGTAGTATGGGGGCAGCGTACCAAGAGACCCAGTACTTC. Translation gives CASSMGAAYQETQYF. Full variable domain (rest looked up from reference TRBV19 and TRBJ2-5): DGGITQSPKYLFRKEGQNVTLSCEQNLNHDAMYWYRQDPGQGLRLIYYSQIVNDFQKGDIAEGYSVSREKKESFPLTVTSAQKNPTAFYLCASSMGAAYQETQYFGPGTRLLVL.

J is TRBJ1-1 and V is TRBV5-5; D call uncertain. This CDR3 has 13 amino acids. The ends were cut back, 0 bases at V and 7 bases at J, with 10 bases in the middle. Germline V gene lookup returns CDR1 SGHKS and CDR2 YYEKEE (reference sequence). Written as DNA, the CDR3 is TGTGCCAGCAGCTTGGTAGTGAAAGTTGAAGCTTTCTTT. Translation gives CASSLVVKVEAFF.

The J gene is TRBJ2-1, the V gene TRBV5-1, with 9 bases matching TRBD2. The germline V gene has CDR1 SGHRS and CDR2 YFSETQ. The CDR3 has 16 amino acids. After removal of 5 bases from V and 4 bases from J, the junction contained 10 bases not matched to a gene. CDR3 residues: CASRPSTSGSYNEQFF. CDR3 nucleotides: TGCGCCAGCAGACCCTCAACTAGCGGGTCATACAATGAGCAGTTCTTC. The full variable domain, its missing parts supplied by reference TRBV5-1 and TRBJ2-1, is KAGVTQTPRYLIKTRGQQVTLSCSPISGHRSVSWYQQTPGQGLQFLFEYFSETQRNKGNFPGRFSGRQFSNSRSEMNVSTLELGDSALYLCASRPSTSGSYNEQFFGPGTRLTVL.

This rearrangement joins TRBV29-1 to TRBJ1-1; TRBD1 might be the D (6 bases). Germline assignment: CDR1 SQVTM and CDR2 ANQGSEA. This CDR3 contains 13 residues. Trimming cost V 7 bases and J 6 bases, with 18 bases left between them. The chain's CDR3 is CSGRYREWSEAFF. The CDR3 DNA follows: TGCAGCGGAAGGTACAGGGAATGGTCTGAAGCTTTCTTT.

For this clone: Relative to the germline gene, one junction end is altered; a read error may explain this. The chain recombines TRBV19 with TRBJ1-2; 8 nucleotides agree with TRBD1. The CDR3 sequence is 15 residues long. From germline, CDR1 is LNHDA and CDR2 SQIVND (reference sequence). The CDR3 coding sequence is TGTGCCAGTAGTGTAGACAGGGGATCCGTCTATGGCTACACCTTC. This encodes CASSVDRGSVYGYTF.

This rearrangement joins TRBV28 to TRBJ1-1; 9 positions match TRBD1. V trimming: 6 bases; J trimming: 5 bases; junction bases outside the gene matches: 7. CDR1 and CDR2 (germline): MDHEN, SYDVKM. This CDR3 has 14 amino acids. The CDR3 region is CASRKETGGTEAFF. The CDR3 DNA sequence: TGTGCCAGCAGGAAAGAGACAGGGGGTACTGAAGCTTTCTTT.

The gene calls are TRBV6-5 and TRBJ1-5; tentative D call: TRBD1 (5 bases). Germline CDR1 reads MNHEY; CDR2 reads SVGAGI. Deletions cut 0 bases from V and 8 bases from J, with 8 bases between. This CDR3 contains 13 residues. Written as DNA, the CDR3 is TGTGCCAGCAGTTACTCGTTAGGGGAGCCCCAGCATTTT. Amino acids: CASSYSLGEPQHF.

V usage is TRBV5-1 and J usage is TRBJ1-1; possibly TRBD1 for D (6 bases). Germline values: CDR1 SGHRS, CDR2 YFSETQ. The CDR3 length is 13 residues. The germline V and J ends were trimmed by 3 bases and 1 base, with 7 bases remaining between them. CDR3 sequence: CASSSTGNTEAFF. Written as DNA, the CDR3 is TGCGCCAGCAGCTCGACAGGGAACACTGAAGCTTTCTTT.

The chain joins TRBV4-2 to TRBJ2-7; 9 nucleotides align to TRBD2. V lost 8 bases, J lost 1 base, and 6 bases stayed unmatched. Germline V gene sequence: CDR1 LGHNA, CDR2 YNFKEQ. CDR3 length: 14 amino acids. The CDR3 here is CASGLAGASYEQYF. The CDR3 region has the DNA TGTGCCAGCGGATTAGCGGGGGCGTCCTACGAGCAGTACTTC.

V is TRBV7-3 and J is TRBJ1-2, with D possibly being TRBD1 (5 bases). Germline CDR1 is SGHTA and CDR2 is FQGTGA. The CDR3 consists of 14 residues. Trimming shortened V by 1 base and J by 8 bases, and 14 bases separated the two germline ends. CDR3 amino acids: CASSLRGKWGGYTF. DNA of the CDR3: TGTGCCAGCAGCTTAAGGGGCAAGTGGGGCGGCTACACCTTC.

The rearrangement uses TRBV19 and TRBJ1-5; 11 bases line up with TRBD1. There are 16 residues in the CDR3. J gave up 2 bases and V 7 bases, and 7 bases lay outside the gene matches. Germline V gene data show CDR1 as LNHDA and CDR2 as SQIVND (reference sequence). DNA of the CDR3: TGTGCCAGTACCCCCGGGACAGGGGGAGGCAATCAGCCCCAGCATTTT. Protein product: CASTPGTGGGNQPQHF.

The genes are TRBV11-3 and TRBJ2-5, with 7 bases fitting TRBD2. The CDR3 runs to 15 residues. Germline V gene sequence: CDR1 SGHNT, CDR2 YENEEA. With V trimmed by 4 bases and J by 1 base, 6 bases remained unmatched. The CDR3 region has the DNA TGTGCCAGCAGCTGGAGCGGGACGGCCCAAGAGACCCAGTACTTC. Translation: CASSWSGTAQETQYF.

The chain employs TRBV18 and TRBJ1-3; possibly TRBD1 for D (6 bases). The ends were cut back, 2 bases at V and 2 bases at J, with 13 bases in the middle. Per germline, CDR1 KGHSH and CDR2 LQKENI. This CDR3 is 16 amino acids long. In nucleotides, the CDR3 is TGTGCCAGCTCACCAGCGGGGGCGCATGCTGGAAACACCATATATTTT. Protein: CASSPAGAHAGNTIYF.

In this sample, this clone turned up once. V gene TRBV7-9 combines with J gene TRBJ2-7; D not certain. V gave up 3 bases and J gave up 3 bases, with 9 bases separating them. The CDR3 has 13 residues. Germline-derived CDR1 and CDR2 are SEHNR and FQNEAQ (reference sequence). The CDR3 spells CASSFLRGYEQYF. The DNA for the CDR3 is TGTGCCAGCAGCTTCCTTAGAGGCTACGAGCAGTACTTC.

Written as DNA, the CDR3 is TGTGCCAGCAGCTGGCGACTAGCGGGGAGGGCCGCATCCTACGAGCAGTACTTC. As protein: CASSWRLAGRAASYEQYF. The chain links TRBV5-4 to TRBJ2-7; the match to TRBD2 covers 11 bases. The CDR3 contains 18 residues. Losses at the gene ends were 3 bases for V and 1 base for J; bases not matched to a gene: 12. CDR1 and CDR2 from the germline V gene are SGHNT and YYREEE (reference sequence).

V and J are TRBV6-1 and TRBJ1-1; D gene unclear. CDR1 is MNHNS, CDR2 SASEGT, per germline. V lost 0 bases to trimming and J lost 8 bases, with 13 bases between them. The CDR3 has 14 amino acids. The CDR3 DNA follows: TGTGCCAGCAGTGAAGCCCGCCGGGAGCTAGAAGCTTTCTTT. This codes for CASSEARRELEAFF.

The chain carries TRBV27 and TRBJ2-3; D is perhaps TRBD2 (5 bases). This CDR3 contains 15 residues. The V and J ends lost 2 bases and 0 bases respectively, with 9 bases between them. Per the germline V gene, CDR1 is MNHEY and CDR2 is SMNVEV (reference sequence). The CDR3 region has the DNA TGTGCCAGCAGTTTACGAACGGGGAGCACAGATACGCAGTATTTT. Amino acids: CASSLRTGSTDTQYF.

This clone came up a few times. The chain uses TRBV10-3 and TRBJ1-2; D ambiguous. V dropped 4 bases and J dropped 0 bases, with 6 bases sitting between them. Germline assignment: CDR1 ENHRY and CDR2 SYGVKD. The CDR3 is 13 amino acids. CDR3 residues: CAISGGANYGYTF. The CDR3, as DNA: TGTGCCATCAGTGGCGGAGCTAACTATGGCTACACCTTC.

This clone was counted between two and nine times. The chain carries TRBV5-4 and TRBJ1-4; 9 nucleotides match TRBD1. With 4 bases clipped from V and 3 bases from J, the junction kept 10 bases outside the gene matches. Per germline, CDR1 SGHNT and CDR2 YYREEE (reference sequence). The CDR3 extends over 17 amino acids. For the CDR3, the DNA is TGTGCCAGCAGCCGCCAGACAGGGGGTACCTCTAATGAAAAACTGTTTTTT. This codes for CASSRQTGGTSNEKLFF.

There are a few counts of this clone. It is unclear where the CDR3 begins or ends on the DNA, so no DNA is shown, and the CDR3 is as TCRdb lists it. The chain links TRBV30 to TRBJ2-2; no DNA check was done on the table's D call, TRBD2. From germline, CDR1 is GTSNPN and CDR2 SVGIG (reference sequence). The CDR3 numbers 15 amino acids, ends counted. CDR3 loop: CAWRHDFRGTGELFF.

V is TRBV27 and J is TRBJ2-2; 8 nucleotides line up with TRBD2. Germline V CDR1 and CDR2: MNHEY, SMNVEV (reference sequence). This CDR3 spans 16 amino acids. J gave up 3 bases and V 3 bases, and 6 bases lay outside the gene matches. The CDR3 here is CASSFRDGGDTGELFF. For the CDR3, the DNA is TGTGCCAGCAGTTTTCGAGACGGGGGGGACACCGGGGAGCTGTTTTTT.

The chain links TRBV5-1 to TRBJ2-5, with TRBD1 matching 8 bases. Germline V CDR1 and CDR2: SGHRS, YFSETQ. There are 15 residues in the CDR3. The junction had 6 bases not matched to a gene; V was cut back by 0 bases and J by 5 bases. CDR3 DNA sequence: TGCGCCAGCAGCTTGGTTGGACAGGGTCAGGAGACCCAGTACTTC. As protein: CASSLVGQGQETQYF.